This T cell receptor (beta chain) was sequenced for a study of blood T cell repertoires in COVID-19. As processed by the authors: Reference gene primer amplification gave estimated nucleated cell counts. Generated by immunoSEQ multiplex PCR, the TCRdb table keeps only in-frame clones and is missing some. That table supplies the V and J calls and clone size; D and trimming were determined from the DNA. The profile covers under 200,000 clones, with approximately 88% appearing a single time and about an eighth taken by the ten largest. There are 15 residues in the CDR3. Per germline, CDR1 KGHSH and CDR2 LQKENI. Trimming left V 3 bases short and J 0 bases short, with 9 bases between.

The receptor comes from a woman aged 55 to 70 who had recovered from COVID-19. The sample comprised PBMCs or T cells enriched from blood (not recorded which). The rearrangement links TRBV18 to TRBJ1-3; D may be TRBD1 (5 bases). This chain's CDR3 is CASSPGQTSGNTIYF. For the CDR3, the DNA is TGTGCCAGCTCACCGGGGCAAACCTCTGGAAACACCATATATTTT.